Each of the 4 T cell receptor beta chains below was sequenced from the same sample in a study of blood T cell repertoires in COVID-19. Some clones are missing from TCRdb's copy, which holds only in-frame ones; the method was immunoSEQ multiplex PCR. Of roughly 70,000 clones in the sample, about 68% were seen once. The sequenced sample was peripheral blood. All receptors come from a woman in her 70s with acute or convalescent COVID-19.

The chain combines TRBV5-6 with TRBJ1-2; 8 nucleotides align to TRBD1. The CDR3 is 12 residues long. From germline, CDR1 is SGHDT and CDR2 YYEEEE. V trimming: 5 bases; J trimming: 3 bases; junction bases outside the gene matches: 0. The CDR3 coding sequence is TGTGCCAGCAGGGGACAGGACTATGGCTACACCTTC. Translation gives CASRGQDYGYTF.

The chain recombines TRBV7-9 with TRBJ2-7; tentatively, D is TRBD1 (6 bases). Germline V gene lookup returns CDR1 SEHNR and CDR2 FQNEAQ (reference sequence). Trimming left V 5 bases short and J 4 bases short, with 18 bases between. The CDR3 spans 15 residues. The CDR3 reads CASSRITGIGYEQYF. For the CDR3, the DNA is TGTGCCAGCAGCCGGATCACAGGGATAGGGTACGAGCAGTACTTC.

This rearrangement joins TRBV5-1 to TRBJ1-1; 8 bases fit TRBD1. Per the germline V gene, CDR1 is SGHRS and CDR2 is YFSETQ. J gave up 4 bases and V 4 bases, and 9 bases lay outside the gene matches. CDR3 length: 15 residues. DNA of the CDR3: TGCGCCAGCAGCCTCTCAGGGGGCTTGGGCACTGAAGCTTTCTTT. Translation: CASSLSGGLGTEAFF.

This clone is a singleton in its sample. The genes are TRBV14 and TRBJ1-6; D is uncertain. The CDR3 length is 13 residues. Trimming stripped 1 base from V and 7 bases from J, with 5 bases between. The germline CDR1 and CDR2 sequences are SGHDN and FVKESK. The CDR3 loop is CASSQARNSPLHF. CDR3 DNA: TGTGCCAGCAGCCAAGCACGGAATTCACCCCTCCACTTT.